Following are 21 T cell receptor beta chains from one sample sequenced in a study of shared clonotypes between healthy human individuals. CD8 cells regarded as naive lacked CD45RO, were positively chosen for CCR7, and omitted terminally differentiated effector memory CD45RA+ cells. Sequencing was performed with immunoSEQ multiplex PCR; in TCRdb, only in-frame clones are kept and a portion is missing. The table records around 2,000,000 clones, just under 95% of them present only once. The material sequenced was naive CD8+ T cells sorted from blood. The source of these receptors is a man between 18 and 29 years old in good health.

This chain links TRBV6-4 with TRBJ2-1; 10 bases are shared with TRBD2. In germline, CDR1 is MRHNA, CDR2 SNTAGT. Trimming took 0 bases from V and 7 from J; bases not matched to a gene: 3. The CDR3 totals 15 residues. The CDR3 here is CASSDSGLARNEQFF. The CDR3 nucleotides are TGTGCCAGCAGTGACTCGGGACTAGCGCGTAATGAGCAGTTCTTC.

This sequence joins TRBV5-1 and TRBJ2-1, with 9 nucleotides matching TRBD1. With V trimmed by 1 base and J by 6 bases, 8 bases remained unmatched. Germline-derived CDR1 and CDR2 are SGHRS and YFSETQ. The CDR3 has 16 amino acids. The CDR3 spells CASSLYQGQGFNEQFF. In DNA form, the CDR3 reads TGCGCCAGCAGCTTGTACCAGGGACAGGGTTTCAATGAGCAGTTCTTC. Full variable domain (outside the CDR3, taken from reference TRBV5-1 and TRBJ2-1): KAGVTQTPRYLIKTRGQQVTLSCSPISGHRSVSWYQQTPGQGLQFLFEYFSETQRNKGNFPGRFSGRQFSNSRSEMNVSTLELGDSALYLCASSLYQGQGFNEQFFGPGTRLTVL.

This clone was seen a single time. Other DNA sequences of this sample code for an identical CDR3. This chain uses TRBV7-9 with TRBJ2-7; D is undetermined. This CDR3 region has 13 residues. Germline V lookup: CDR1 SEHNR, CDR2 FQNEAQ (reference sequence). V lost 5 bases and J lost 1, with 9 bases in between. CDR3 bases: TGTGCCAGCAGCCCGGGTGAATCCTACGAGCAGTACTTC. The encoded protein is CASSPGESYEQYF. The variable domain in full, with the rest retrieved from reference TRBV7-9 and TRBJ2-7, is DTGVSQNPRHKITKRGQNVTFRCDPISEHNRLYWYRQTLGQGPEFLTYFQNEAQLEKSRLLSDRFSAERPKGSFSTLEIQRTEQGDSAMYLCASSPGESYEQYFGPGTRLTVT.

This chain joins TRBV27 and TRBJ1-2, with TRBD1 matching over 7 bases. Germline lookup yields CDR1 MNHEY and CDR2 SMNVEV (reference sequence). The J segment lost 4 bases and the V segment lost 6 bases, leaving 11 bases of the junction unmatched. The CDR3 is 15 amino acids. CDR3 bases: TGTGCCAGCAGCATATCCGGGGACAGCCCCTATGGCTACACCTTC. Residues: CASSISGDSPYGYTF.

The chain couples TRBV29-1 to TRBJ2-4, with TRBD2 matching over 9 bases. The CDR3 has 14 residues. Germline-derived CDR1 and CDR2 are SQVTM and ANQGSEA. The V and J ends lost 4 bases and 5 bases, in that order; junction bases with no gene match: 6. The CDR3 reads CSVAGTSMENIQYF. Here the CDR3 DNA reads TGCAGCGTTGCCGGGACTAGCATGGAAAACATTCAGTACTTC.

V gene TRBV4-1 combines with J gene TRBJ1-5, with TRBD1 matching over 8 bases. This CDR3 is built from 16 residues. Germline CDR1 MGHRA, CDR2 YSYEKL. V was pared by 5 bases and J by 4 bases, with 10 bases of the junction left unmatched. The CDR3 bases are TGCGCCAGCAGCGACACGGGACAGGATTTTAATCAGCCCCAGCATTTT. This translates into CASSDTGQDFNQPQHF.

The rearrangement uses TRBV6-5 and TRBJ1-2; 8 bases fit TRBD1. Trimming cost V 4 bases and J 8 bases; bases outside gene matches: 6. The CDR3 has 13 residues. Germline V gene lookup returns CDR1 MNHEY and CDR2 SVGAGI. The CDR3 spells CASSLDRVQGYTF. As DNA, the CDR3 is TGTGCCAGCAGTTTGGACAGGGTTCAGGGCTACACCTTC.

The rearrangement uses TRBV30 and TRBJ2-7; 10 bases align to TRBD2. The V and J ends lost 0 bases and 7 bases, in that order; junction bases with no gene match: 9. CDR3 length: 15 residues. The germline gives CDR1 GTSNPN, CDR2 SVGIG (reference sequence). This CDR3 reads CAWSVAAGGLREQYF. CDR3 nucleotide sequence: TGTGCCTGGAGTGTAGCAGCGGGAGGGTTGAGAGAGCAGTACTTC.

V gene TRBV4-3 combines with J gene TRBJ2-4, with D perhaps assigned TRBD1 or TRBD2 (5 bases each). V was clipped by 0 bases and J by 6 bases, with 12 bases between them. Germline V gives CDR1 LGHNA, CDR2 YSLEER. The length of the CDR3 is 15 residues. The CDR3 nucleotides are TGCGCCAGCAGCCAAGATAGGGGACGGATAAACATTCAGTACTTC. Translated: CASSQDRGRINIQYF.

The chain joins TRBV5-4 to TRBJ2-3; 9 bases agree with TRBD2. Germline CDR1 is SGHNT and CDR2 is YYREEE (reference sequence). V gave up 0 bases and J gave up 6 bases; unmatched junction bases: 8. This CDR3 contains 16 residues. The CDR3 coding sequence is TGTGCCAGCAGCTTGGGCCTAGCGGGACGAGGGGATACGCAGTATTTT. Protein: CASSLGLAGRGDTQYF.

The chain has TRBV28 and TRBJ1-5; D gene uncertain. Germline loops: CDR1 MDHEN, CDR2 SYDVKM. V dropped 9 bases and J dropped 0 bases, with 18 bases sitting between them. The CDR3 runs to 16 residues. The CDR3 DNA sequence: TGTGCCAGTAGCTTACCAGAGCTTCTTAGCAATCAGCCCCAGCATTTT. Its protein is CASSLPELLSNQPQHF.

V and J are TRBV7-6 and TRBJ2-5; D is unresolved. Germline loops: CDR1 SGHVS, CDR2 FNYEAQ. V lost 5 bases to trimming and J lost 4 bases, with 17 bases between them. The length of the CDR3 is 15 residues. Written as DNA, the CDR3 is TGTGCCAGCAGCCCCAGGCTAGGGCTGGGAGAGACCCAGTACTTC. It codes for CASSPRLGLGETQYF.

V gene TRBV7-9 combines with J gene TRBJ2-7; 8 bases are a match to TRBD2. The J segment lost 5 bases and the V segment lost 11 bases, leaving 8 bases of the junction unmatched. From germline, CDR1 is SEHNR and CDR2 FQNEAQ (reference sequence). The CDR3 runs to 12 residues. CDR3 sequence reads: CACGGRRDEQYF. The CDR3 DNA reads as TGTGCCTGCGGGGGGCGCCGGGACGAGCAGTACTTC.

In DNA form, the CDR3 reads TGCGCCAGCAGCTCTGGACAGGGCATCGAGCAGTACTTC. Protein sequence: CASSSGQGIEQYF. The V call is TRBV5-1, the J call TRBJ2-7; 8 bases match TRBD1. The ends lost 3 bases at V and 6 bases at J; junction bases unmatched: 5. CDR3 length: 13 residues. Germline lookup yields CDR1 SGHRS and CDR2 YFSETQ.

V gene TRBV6-1 combines with J gene TRBJ1-1; TRBD1 might be the D (6 bases). Germline lookup yields CDR1 MNHNS and CDR2 SASEGT. The CDR3 consists of 13 residues. Trimming cost V 4 bases and J 8 bases, with 14 bases left between them. The CDR3 is CASSATGALEAFF. The CDR3 DNA follows: TGTGCCAGCAGTGCGACAGGAGCCTTGGAAGCTTTCTTT.

The chain combines TRBV4-1 with TRBJ2-7, with D hard to call. Deletions cut 0 bases from V and 0 bases from J, with 9 bases between. Germline CDR1 and CDR2: MGHRA and YSYEKL. This CDR3 contains 15 residues. The CDR3 nucleotides read TGCGCCAGCAGCCAAGATCCGACGGTCTCCTACGAGCAGTACTTC. This encodes CASSQDPTVSYEQYF.

This clone was recorded only once. The CDR3 region is CASTQDRSSGNTIYF. The CDR3 DNA is TGTGCCAGCACTCAGGACAGGAGCTCTGGAAACACCATATATTTT. The chain is built from TRBV28 and TRBJ1-3, with 7 bases identical to TRBD1. V shed 7 bases and J 0 bases; nucleotides not matched to a gene: 6. CDR3 length: 15 amino acids. Germline V gene data show CDR1 as MDHEN and CDR2 as SYDVKM.

The genes are TRBV5-6 and TRBJ2-7; D is ambiguous. The CDR3 has 14 amino acids. Germline-derived CDR1 and CDR2 are SGHDT and YYEEEE. V was shortened by 4 bases and J by 0 bases, with 11 bases between the two germline ends. The CDR3 DNA reads as TGTGCCAGCAGCGCGGACGGAAGCTCCTACGAGCAGTACTTC. Translated, it gives CASSADGSSYEQYF. The whole variable domain, remainder taken from reference TRBV5-6 and TRBJ2-7, is DAGVTQSPTHLIKTRGQQVTLRCSPKSGHDTVSWYQQALGQGPQFIFQYYEEEERQRGNFPDRFSGHQFPNYSSELNVNALLLGDSALYLCASSADGSSYEQYFGPGTRLTVT.

The chain couples TRBV5-6 to TRBJ2-1; TRBD1 might be the D (6 bases). Between the trimmed V and J ends, which lost 4 bases and 8 bases, there was a span of 13 bases. The CDR3 is made up of 13 amino acids. Germline V lookup: CDR1 SGHDT, CDR2 YYEEEE. CDR3 protein: CASSTGGGDEQFF. CDR3 nucleotide sequence: TGTGCCAGCAGCACGGGTGGGGGCGATGAGCAGTTCTTC.

This clone occurred a few times. A read error may account for a junction end that differs from germline. The chain couples TRBV2 to TRBJ1-2; 8 nucleotides line up with TRBD1. The CDR3 is 14 amino acids. Germline CDR1 and CDR2: SNHLY and FYNNEI. CDR3 region: CASREGQGLYGYTF. CDR3 sequence (DNA): TGTGCCAGCAGAGAAGGACAGGGCCTTTATGGCTACACCTTC.

The chain recombines TRBV15 with TRBJ2-1, with 7 bases identical to TRBD1. CDR3 size: 17 residues. After removal of 8 bases from V and 2 bases from J, the junction contained 15 bases not matched to a gene. Per the germline V gene, CDR1 is LNHNV and CDR2 is YYDKDF (reference sequence). CDR3 protein: CATFPREGTVPYNEQFF. DNA of the CDR3: TGTGCCACCTTCCCTCGTGAGGGGACAGTTCCCTACAATGAGCAGTTCTTC.